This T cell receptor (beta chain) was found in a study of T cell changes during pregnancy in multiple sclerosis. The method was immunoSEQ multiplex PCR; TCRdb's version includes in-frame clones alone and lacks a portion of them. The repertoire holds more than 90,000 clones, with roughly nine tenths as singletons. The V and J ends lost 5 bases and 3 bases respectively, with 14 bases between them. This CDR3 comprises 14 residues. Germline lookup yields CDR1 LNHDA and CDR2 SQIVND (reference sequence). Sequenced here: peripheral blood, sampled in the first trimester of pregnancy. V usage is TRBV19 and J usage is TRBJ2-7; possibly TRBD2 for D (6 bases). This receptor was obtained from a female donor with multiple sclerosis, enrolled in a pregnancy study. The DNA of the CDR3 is TGTGCCAGTAGTCCGGAGGGTCGGGGCTACGAGCAGTACTTC. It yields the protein CASSPEGRGYEQYF. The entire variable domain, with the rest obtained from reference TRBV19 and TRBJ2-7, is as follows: DGGITQSPKYLFRKEGQNVTLSCEQNLNHDAMYWYRQDPGQGLRLIYYSQIVNDFQKGDIAEGYSVSREKKESFPLTVTSAQKNPTAFYLCASSPEGRGYEQYFGPGTRLTVT.